This T cell receptor beta chain appears in the sequencing data of a study of T-cell memory formation after mild COVID-19. About the research overall: TCR clusters mostly belonged to single donors.

Germline loops: CDR1 SGHTA, CDR2 FQGNSA. The CDR3 consists of 14 residues. This clonotype was seen only a few times. Relative to the germline gene, one junction end is altered; a read error may explain this. TCRdb itself ran the 5' RACE reads through MiXCR, one entry per CDR3 protein. The sample consists of a few hundred thousand distinct CDR3 sequences, approximately 16% of them appearing once. This TCR was recovered from a man younger than 35 who had mild COVID-19 (a few samples of this study predate the infection). Cell type and time point are not known. Sequenced: PBMCs or a T cell subset sorted from them (not recorded which). The genes are TRBV7-2 and TRBJ2-5; weak D call: TRBD2 (5 bases). CDR3 region: CASSVATLGESQYF. The CDR3 coding sequence is TGTGCCAGCAGCGTAGCGACCCTGGGAGAATCCCAGTACTTC.